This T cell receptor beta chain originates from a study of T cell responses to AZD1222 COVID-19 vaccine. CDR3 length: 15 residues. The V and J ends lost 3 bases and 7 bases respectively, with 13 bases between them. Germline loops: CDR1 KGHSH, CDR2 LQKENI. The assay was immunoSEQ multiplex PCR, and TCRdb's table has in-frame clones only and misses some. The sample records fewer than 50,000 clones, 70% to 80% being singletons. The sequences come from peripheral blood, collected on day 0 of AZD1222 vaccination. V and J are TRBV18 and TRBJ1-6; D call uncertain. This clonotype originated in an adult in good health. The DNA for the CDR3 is TGTGCCAGCTCACCCACGGAGGCAGGCAATTCACCCCTCCACTTT. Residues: CASSPTEAGNSPLHF. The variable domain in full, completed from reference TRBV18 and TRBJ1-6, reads NAGVMQNPRHLVRRRGQEARLRCSPMKGHSHVYWYRQLPEEGLKFMVYLQKENIIDESGMPKERFSAEFPKEGPSILRIQQVVRGDSAAYFCASSPTEAGNSPLHFGNGTRLTVT.